This T cell receptor (beta chain) was found in a study of T cell responses to AZD1222 COVID-19 vaccine (dated by TCRdb to the early 2020s). A note on the overall study: TCR sequencing covered fewer than 250 trial participants: 207 given two doses of AZD1222 and 26 given two doses of MenACWY control vaccine. Trial participants were enrolled by age into subgroups of 18-55, 56-69 and 70-plus years, and around 150, 28 and 57 TCR-sequenced participants, respectively, were included in these subgroups.

Turning to this clone: Its recognized antigen is unknown. Base qualities are not provided; no much larger clone lies one nucleotide away.

The CDR3 regions of human TCRbeta chains were subjected to immunosequencing. The source study handled its data this way. Repertoire TCRs were matched against a reference library of SARS-CoV-2-specific TCRs generated with the MIRA antigen-specificity platform. Breadth was defined as the fraction of unique TCRs that were SARS-CoV-2-associated. Depth was defined as the fraction of total T cells that were SARS-CoV-2-associated. Using the MIRA data, each spike-specific TCR was mapped to the spike region that the TCR reacts to and placed in a CD4 or CD8 class. Log10-transformed breadth and depth values were compared by one-way ANOVA with Sidak's multiple comparisons tests. TCRdb carries this immuneACCESS record with in-frame sequences only. Its versions omit some clonotypes, under half of them owing to an unresolved V gene in the studies checked, with the rest unexplained. V, J and clone size are those of that table, while D and trimming were read from the DNA. A total of 50,000 to 75,000 clones appear in this sample, 80% to 90% of them only once. The ten largest clones represent under 6.5% of the sample.

Reading the label with the study, this specimen's time point is: about 28 days (+/-7) after the second vaccine dose. Because spike-specific TCR depth and breadth did not differ between the two schedules, AZD1222 recipients who got a second dose at roughly 4 weeks were pooled with those who got a second dose at roughly 12 weeks. Vaccinee samples were obtained from the UK trials COV001 and COV002, which included a single-blind randomized controlled phase 2/3 trial of AZD1222 (ChAdOx1 nCoV-19) in healthy adults. For TCRbeta chain sequencing, PBMC samples from trial participants were taken at day 0 and at day 28 after the second dose. V is reduced by 9 bases and J by 4 bases, leaving a spacing of 15 bases between them. There are 13 amino acids in the CDR3, from cysteine to phenylalanine inclusive. Of all the DNA, just the CDR3 is kept, 39 bases in frame from base 1. CDR1 and CDR2 are drawn from the germline V gene (reference sequence): LNHDA, SQIVND.

Here is what the overall study found, with its caveats: Participants were mostly white British, with more females than males. The authors suggested clonal diversity may have been underestimated. Vaccine-associated CD4 TCRs spanned the whole spike protein, with dominant responses in regions 160-218 and 743-854. In the small 56-69-year group, the increase in depth fell short of significance, most likely because of low power. Reportedly, close to half of the unique spike-specific TCRs recognized epitopes lying outside the regions that are mutated in the B.1.351 and B.1.1.7 variants. Because no day 14 peak-response samples were available, repertoires were characterized only after the peak T cell response. A significant rise in spike-specific TCR breadth and depth was observed after two AZD1222 doses relative to day 0 and relative to MenACWY recipients. Conclusions about previously exposed vaccinees were limited because only a handful of AZD1222 recipients were SARS-CoV-2 seropositive at baseline.

The chain was built from TRBV19 and TRBJ1-2, with TRBD1 as a weak D call on 5 bases. The receptor comes from an adult who received the AZD1222 COVID-19 vaccine. The material sequenced was peripheral blood, taken 28 days after the second AZD1222 dose. The CDR3 loop reads CASAAGLGYGYTF. The sequenced DNA is TGTGCCAGCGCCGCGGGGCTCGGCTATGGCTACACCTTC.